Listed here are 2 T cell receptor beta chains from one sample, sequenced in a study of blood T cell repertoires in COVID-19 (dated by TCRdb to 2018 to 2020). Libraries were constructed by the immunoSEQ multiplex PCR assay. The clones in this table, taken by TCRdb from immuneACCESS, are in-frame only. Not every clone is retained; where verified, under half of the shortfall comes from an unresolved V gene, and the cause of the rest is unknown. The sample table holds approximately 320,000 clones, of which about 90% were seen once. The biggest ten clones account for more than 9.5% of the sample. The sequenced material came from peripheral blood. All receptors come from a woman under 40 with COVID-19, enrolled during active disease.

The J gene is TRBJ1-2, the V gene TRBV5-4; 11 bases map to TRBD1. This CDR3 comprises 14 residues. Germline V CDR1 and CDR2: SGHNT, YYREEE (reference sequence). With 5 bases clipped from V and 6 bases from J, the junction kept 6 bases outside the gene matches. CDR3 in DNA: TGTGCCAGCAGGCCGGGACAGGGGGGAGATGGCTACACCTTC. Protein: CASRPGQGGDGYTF.

This clone was seen just once. The CDR3 is CASSSRGGEGYTF. In nucleotides, the CDR3 is TGTGCCAGCAGTTCTAGGGGAGGTGAAGGCTACACCTTC. The V and J genes are TRBV6-2 or TRBV6-3 and TRBJ1-2; D is possibly TRBD1 (5 bases). Trimming pared 4 bases from V and 8 bases from J, leaving 14 bases between. Germline V gene lookup returns CDR1 MNHEY and CDR2 SVGEGT. The CDR3 is 13 amino acids.